This record looks at one TCR beta chain sequence and its context. Authors' methods: Amplification of reference gene primers was used by the study to estimate nucleated cell counts. TCRdb keeps only in-frame clones here, not all; method: immunoSEQ multiplex PCR. V and J calls plus clone size are reproduced from that table; the DNA served to infer D and trimming. The sample contains more than 200,000 clones, around 87% of which appear only once. The germline V and J ends were trimmed by 5 bases and 4 bases, with 15 bases remaining between them. Germline V gene lookup returns CDR1 LNHDA and CDR2 SQIVND (reference sequence). This CDR3 spans 15 amino acids. This entry comes from a study of blood T cell repertoires in COVID-19. Background on the study: Spain, Italy and the United States supplied samples that represented acute and convalescent COVID-19. PBMCs, B-cell-depleted T cells, or T cells provided the cDNA or gDNA that made up the material.

Patients of the Seattle cohort, enrolled during active infection, were followed longitudinally. Sequenced material: peripheral blood. The chain joins TRBV19 to TRBJ1-5, with D hard to call. The sequence was obtained from a woman in her sixties or seventies with COVID-19, enrolled during active disease. The CDR3 is CASSVNAGENQPQHF. The CDR3 DNA is TGTGCCAGTAGTGTGAACGCAGGCGAAAATCAGCCCCAGCATTTT. The entire variable domain, with the rest obtained from reference TRBV19 and TRBJ1-5, is as follows: DGGITQSPKYLFRKEGQNVTLSCEQNLNHDAMYWYRQDPGQGLRLIYYSQIVNDFQKGDIAEGYSVSREKKESFPLTVTSAQKNPTAFYLCASSVNAGENQPQHFGDGTRLSIL.